This entry is about one T cell receptor (beta chain). The data were taken from a study of sequential checkpoint blockade in melanoma. The treatment is: randomized to nivolumab then ipilimumab (arm A) or the reverse (arm B). Germline CDR1 and CDR2: MNHEY and SMNVEV (reference sequence). The V end lost 6 bases, the J end lost 4 bases, and 10 bases lay between the germline ends. This CDR3 contains 14 residues. The table came from immunoSEQ multiplex PCR; TCRdb's copy has only in-frame clones and leaves some out. This sample yields 5,000 to 6,500 clones, of which around 21% are seen a single time; about 16% belongs to the top ten.

The TCR sequence derives from a human donor with melanoma. The sample in question was tumor tissue (inferred from file names), obtained from a patient given nivolumab and ipilimumab in sequence. The chain joins TRBV27 to TRBJ2-6; D gene unclear. The CDR3: CASRWHLGANVLTF. The CDR3 DNA reads TGTGCCAGCAGGTGGCATTTGGGGGCCAACGTCCTGACTTTC.